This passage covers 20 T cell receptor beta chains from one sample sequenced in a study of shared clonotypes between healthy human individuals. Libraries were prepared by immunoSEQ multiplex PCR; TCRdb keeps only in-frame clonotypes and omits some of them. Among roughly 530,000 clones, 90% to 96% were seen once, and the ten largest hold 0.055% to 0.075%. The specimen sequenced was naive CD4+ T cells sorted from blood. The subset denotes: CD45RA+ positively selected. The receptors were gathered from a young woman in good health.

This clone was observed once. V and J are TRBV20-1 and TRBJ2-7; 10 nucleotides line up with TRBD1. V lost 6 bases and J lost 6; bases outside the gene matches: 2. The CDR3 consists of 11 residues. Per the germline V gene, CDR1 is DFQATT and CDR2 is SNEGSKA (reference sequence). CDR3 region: CSAGQGGEQYF. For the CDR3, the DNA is TGCAGTGCAGGACAGGGGGGCGAGCAGTACTTC.

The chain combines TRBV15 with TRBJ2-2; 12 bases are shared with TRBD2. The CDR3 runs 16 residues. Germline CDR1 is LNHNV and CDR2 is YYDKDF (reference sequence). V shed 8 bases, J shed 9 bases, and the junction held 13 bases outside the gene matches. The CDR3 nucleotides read TGTGCCACCGAACGGCAGACGACTAGCGGGAGCCGGGAGCTGTTTTTT. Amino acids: CATERQTTSGSRELFF.

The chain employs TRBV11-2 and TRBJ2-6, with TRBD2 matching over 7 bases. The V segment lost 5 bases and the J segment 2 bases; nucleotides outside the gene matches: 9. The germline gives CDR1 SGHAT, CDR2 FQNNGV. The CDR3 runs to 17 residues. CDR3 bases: TGTGCCAGCAGCCTGAATGCGCGGGAGACTGGGGCCAACGTCCTGACTTTC. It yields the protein CASSLNARETGANVLTF. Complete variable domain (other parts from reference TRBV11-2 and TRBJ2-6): EAGVAQSPRYKIIEKRQSVAFWCNPISGHATLYWYQQILGQGPKLLIQFQNNGVVDDSQLPKDRFSAERLKGVDSTLKIQPAKLEDSAVYLCASSLNARETGANVLTFGAGSRLTVL.

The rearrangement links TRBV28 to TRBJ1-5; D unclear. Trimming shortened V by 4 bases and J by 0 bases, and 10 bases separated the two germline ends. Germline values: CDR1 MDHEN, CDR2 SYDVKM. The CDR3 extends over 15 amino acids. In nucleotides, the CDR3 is TGTGCCAGCAGTTCCCCATCTAATAGCAATCAGCCCCAGCATTTT. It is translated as CASSSPSNSNQPQHF.

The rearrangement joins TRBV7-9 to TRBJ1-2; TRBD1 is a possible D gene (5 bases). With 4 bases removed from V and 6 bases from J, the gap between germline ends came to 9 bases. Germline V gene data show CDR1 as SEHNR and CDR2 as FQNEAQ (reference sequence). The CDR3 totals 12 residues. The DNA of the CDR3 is TGTGCCAGCAGCTATGGGACGGATGGCTACACCTTC. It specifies CASSYGTDGYTF.

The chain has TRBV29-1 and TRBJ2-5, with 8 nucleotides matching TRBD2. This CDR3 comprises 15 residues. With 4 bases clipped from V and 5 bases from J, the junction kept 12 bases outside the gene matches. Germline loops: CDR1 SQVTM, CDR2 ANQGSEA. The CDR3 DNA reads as TGCAGCGTTGCAATCGGGGCGGGAGGAAGGGAGACCCAGTACTTC. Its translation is CSVAIGAGGRETQYF. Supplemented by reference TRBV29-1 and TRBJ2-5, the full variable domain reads SAVISQKPSRDICQRGTSLTIQCQVDSQVTMMFWYRQQPGQSLTLIATANQGSEATYESGFVIDKFPISRPNLTFSTLTVSNMSPEDSSIYLCSVAIGAGGRETQYFGPGTRLLVL.

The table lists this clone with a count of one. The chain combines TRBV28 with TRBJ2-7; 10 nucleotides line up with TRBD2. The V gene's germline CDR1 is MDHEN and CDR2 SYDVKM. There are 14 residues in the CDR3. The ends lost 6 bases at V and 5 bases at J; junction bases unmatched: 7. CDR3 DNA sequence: TGTGCCAGCAGGCAAGCGGGAGGGCCGCACGAGCAGTACTTC. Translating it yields CASRQAGGPHEQYF. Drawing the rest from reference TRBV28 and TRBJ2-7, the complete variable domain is DVKVTQSSRYLVKRTGEKVFLECVQDMDHENMFWYRQDPGLGLRLIYFSYDVKMKEKGDIPEGYSVSREKKERFSLILESASTNQTSMYLCASRQAGGPHEQYFGPGTRLTVT.

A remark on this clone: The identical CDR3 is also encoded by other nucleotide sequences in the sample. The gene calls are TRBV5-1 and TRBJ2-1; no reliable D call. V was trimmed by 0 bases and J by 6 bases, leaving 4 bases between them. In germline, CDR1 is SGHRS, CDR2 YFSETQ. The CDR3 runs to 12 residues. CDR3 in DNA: TGCGCCAGCAGCTTGGCCTTCAATGAGCAGTTCTTC. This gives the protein CASSLAFNEQFF.

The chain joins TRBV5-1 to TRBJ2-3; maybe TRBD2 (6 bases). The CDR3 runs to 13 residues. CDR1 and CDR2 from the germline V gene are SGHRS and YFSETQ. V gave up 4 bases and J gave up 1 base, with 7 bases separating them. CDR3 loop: CASSPSGTDTQYF. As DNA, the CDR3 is TGCGCCAGCAGCCCTAGCGGCACAGATACGCAGTATTTT. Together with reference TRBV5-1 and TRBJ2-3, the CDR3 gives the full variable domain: KAGVTQTPRYLIKTRGQQVTLSCSPISGHRSVSWYQQTPGQGLQFLFEYFSETQRNKGNFPGRFSGRQFSNSRSEMNVSTLELGDSALYLCASSPSGTDTQYFGPGTRLTVL.

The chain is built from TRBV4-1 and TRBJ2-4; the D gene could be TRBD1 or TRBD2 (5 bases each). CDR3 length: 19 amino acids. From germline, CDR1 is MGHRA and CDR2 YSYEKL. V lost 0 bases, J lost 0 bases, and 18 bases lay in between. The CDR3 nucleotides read TGCGCCAGCAGCCAAGACGGGGCCGGTGGGTACGTAGCCAAAAACATTCAGTACTTC. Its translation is CASSQDGAGGYVAKNIQYF.

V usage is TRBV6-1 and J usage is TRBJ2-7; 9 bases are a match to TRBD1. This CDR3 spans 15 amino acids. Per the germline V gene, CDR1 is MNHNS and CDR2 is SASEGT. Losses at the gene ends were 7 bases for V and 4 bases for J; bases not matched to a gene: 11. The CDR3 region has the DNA TGTGCCAGCACCCGAGACAGGGGGTTTGGGTACGAGCAGTACTTC. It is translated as CASTRDRGFGYEQYF.

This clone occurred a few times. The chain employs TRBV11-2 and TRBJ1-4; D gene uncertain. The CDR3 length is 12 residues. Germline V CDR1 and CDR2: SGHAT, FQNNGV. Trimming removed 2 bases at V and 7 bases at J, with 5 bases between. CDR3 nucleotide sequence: TGTGCCAGCAGCTTAAATCTTGAAAAACTGTTTTTT. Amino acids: CASSLNLEKLFF.

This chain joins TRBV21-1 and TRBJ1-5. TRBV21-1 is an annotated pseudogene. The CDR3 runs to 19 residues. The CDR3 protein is CASSNEGLWGGDPNQPQHF. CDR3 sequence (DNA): TGTGCCAGCAGCAATGAAGGCTTGTGGGGGGGCGATCCCAATCAGCCCCAGCATTTT.

Written as DNA, the CDR3 is TGTGCCAGCAGCTTATGGGCAGGGGTCTCAGCCGGGGAGCTGTTTTTT. This encodes CASSLWAGVSAGELFF. The gene calls are TRBV7-9 and TRBJ2-2; D is perhaps TRBD1 (6 bases). Trimming shortened V by 2 bases and J by 6 bases, and 16 bases separated the two germline ends. The CDR3 is made up of 16 amino acids. Germline loops: CDR1 SEHNR, CDR2 FQNEAQ (reference sequence).

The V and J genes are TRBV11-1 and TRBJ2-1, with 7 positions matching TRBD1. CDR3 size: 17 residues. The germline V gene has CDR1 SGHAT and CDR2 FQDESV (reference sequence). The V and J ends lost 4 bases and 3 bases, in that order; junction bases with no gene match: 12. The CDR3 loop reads CASSSWGEGAIYNEQFF. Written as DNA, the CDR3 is TGTGCCAGCAGCTCCTGGGGCGAGGGGGCGATCTACAATGAGCAGTTCTTC.

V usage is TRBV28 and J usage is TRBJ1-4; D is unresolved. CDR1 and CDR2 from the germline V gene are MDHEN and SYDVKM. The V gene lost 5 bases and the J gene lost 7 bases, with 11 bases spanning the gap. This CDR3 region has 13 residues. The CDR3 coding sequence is TGTGCCAGCAGTGGGAGACTGCCTGAAAAACTGTTTTTT. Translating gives CASSGRLPEKLFF.

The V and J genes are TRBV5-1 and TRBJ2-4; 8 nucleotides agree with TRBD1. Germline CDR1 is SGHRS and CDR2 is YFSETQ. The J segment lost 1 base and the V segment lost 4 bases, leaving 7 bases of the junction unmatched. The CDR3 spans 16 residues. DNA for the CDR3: TGCGCCAGCAGCGCAACAAGGACAGGGGCCAAAAACATTCAGTACTTC. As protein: CASSATRTGAKNIQYF.

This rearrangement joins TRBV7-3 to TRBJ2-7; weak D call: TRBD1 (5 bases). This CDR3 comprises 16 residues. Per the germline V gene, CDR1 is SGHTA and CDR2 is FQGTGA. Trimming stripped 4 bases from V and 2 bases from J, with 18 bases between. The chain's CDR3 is CASSYSREVSAYEQYF. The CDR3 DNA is TGTGCCAGCAGCTACTCCAGGGAAGTATCAGCCTACGAGCAGTACTTC. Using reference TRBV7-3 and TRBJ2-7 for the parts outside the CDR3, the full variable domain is GAGVSQTPSNKVTEKGKYVELRCDPISGHTALYWYRQSLGQGPEFLIYFQGTGAADDSGLPNDRFFAVRPEGSVSTLKIQRTERGDSAVYLCASSYSREVSAYEQYFGPGTRLTVT.

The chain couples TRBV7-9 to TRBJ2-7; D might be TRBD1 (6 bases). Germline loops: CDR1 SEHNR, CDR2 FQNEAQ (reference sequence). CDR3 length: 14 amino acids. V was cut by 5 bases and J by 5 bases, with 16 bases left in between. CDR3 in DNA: TGTGCCAGCAGCAGTGGGGGCGTCCGCGACGAGCAGTACTTC. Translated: CASSSGGVRDEQYF.

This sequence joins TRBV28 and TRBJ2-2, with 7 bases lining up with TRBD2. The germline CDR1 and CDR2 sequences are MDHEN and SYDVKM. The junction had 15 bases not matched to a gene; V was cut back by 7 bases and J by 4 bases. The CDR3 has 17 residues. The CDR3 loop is CASTKPWGAGSTGELFF. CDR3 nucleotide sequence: TGTGCCAGCACTAAACCTTGGGGAGCGGGATCCACCGGGGAGCTGTTTTTT.